The 9 T cell receptor beta chains reported below all come from one sample, sequenced in a study of blood T cell repertoires in COVID-19. TCRdb's table, derived via immunoSEQ multiplex PCR, lists solely in-frame clones and lacks some. The table lists about 250,000 clones, about 87% of them singletons. Sequencing was carried out using PBMCs or T cells enriched from blood (not recorded which). The receptors were sampled from a middle-aged woman who had been exposed to COVID-19.

This chain uses TRBV27 with TRBJ1-2; 9 bases align to TRBD1. Germline-derived CDR1 and CDR2 are MNHEY and SMNVEV (reference sequence). V dropped 0 bases and J dropped 3; count of bases not matched to a gene: 2. The CDR3 has 15 residues. The CDR3 here is CASSLSTGGDYGYTF. For the CDR3, the DNA is TGTGCCAGCAGTTTATCAACAGGGGGCGACTATGGCTACACCTTC.

The chain has TRBV11-3 and TRBJ2-5; a possible D gene is TRBD1 (6 bases). The CDR3 contains 18 residues. The V end lost 1 base, the J end lost 5 bases, and 23 bases lay between the germline ends. Germline values: CDR1 SGHNT, CDR2 YENEEA. This chain's CDR3 is CASSLGVRTEPNSETQYF. The CDR3, as DNA: TGTGCCAGCAGCTTAGGCGTTAGGACAGAGCCTAACTCCGAGACCCAGTACTTC.

The chain links TRBV29-1 to TRBJ2-1, with TRBD2 matching over 14 bases. This CDR3 is 14 amino acids long. Germline V gene sequence: CDR1 SQVTM, CDR2 ANQGSEA. J gave up 7 bases and V 7 bases, and 6 bases lay outside the gene matches. CDR3 loop: CSARLAGGNNEQFF. DNA for the CDR3: TGCAGCGCTCGACTAGCGGGGGGGAATAATGAGCAGTTCTTC.

This clone showed up just once. The chain uses TRBV11-2 and TRBJ1-3; D gene uncertain. The CDR3 consists of 12 residues. Trimming pared 5 bases from V and 4 bases from J, leaving 6 bases between. Germline assignment: CDR1 SGHAT and CDR2 FQNNGV. For the CDR3, the DNA is TGTGCCAGCAGCCAACAAGGAAACACCATATATTTT. This gives the protein CASSQQGNTIYF.

The V and J genes are TRBV7-2 and TRBJ2-6; D is possibly TRBD1 (5 bases). The CDR3 spans 14 residues. Germline-derived CDR1 and CDR2 are SGHTA and FQGNSA. V was shortened by 6 bases and J by 3 bases, with 9 bases between the two germline ends. CDR3 nucleotide sequence: TGTGCCAGCAGAACCAGGGTTGGGGCCAACGTCCTGACTTTC. As protein: CASRTRVGANVLTF.

This rearrangement joins TRBV11-2 to TRBJ1-2; D call uncertain. CDR1 and CDR2 from the germline V gene are SGHAT and FQNNGV. This CDR3 is 11 amino acids long. Trimming shortened V by 6 bases and J by 9 bases, and 11 bases separated the two germline ends. CDR3 in amino acids: CASRADGSYTF. In DNA, the CDR3 is TGTGCCAGCAGGGCGGACGGGAGCTACACCTTC.

The chain employs TRBV7-2 and TRBJ2-5, with a weak D call TRBD2 (7 bases). V dropped 4 bases and J dropped 4 bases, with 13 bases sitting between them. CDR3 size: 14 residues. The germline V gene has CDR1 SGHTA and CDR2 FQGNSA. Here the CDR3 reads CASSSGGRIETQYF. DNA for the CDR3: TGTGCCAGCAGCTCGGGGGGCCGGATAGAGACCCAGTACTTC.

The gene calls are TRBV5-5 and TRBJ1-6; 7 bases match TRBD1. The CDR3 consists of 19 residues. Per the germline V gene, CDR1 is SGHKS and CDR2 is YYEKEE (reference sequence). Unmatched junction bases numbered 13, after V lost 0 bases and J lost 4 bases. CDR3: CASSLGGWTGVTYNSPLHF. The CDR3, as DNA: TGTGCCAGCAGCTTGGGAGGTTGGACAGGAGTTACTTATAATTCACCCCTCCACTTT.

The sample holds many counts of this clone. The gene calls are TRBV25-1 and TRBJ2-7, with 7 positions matching TRBD1. After removal of 6 bases from V and 0 bases from J, the junction contained 5 bases not matched to a gene. The CDR3 extends over 14 amino acids. The germline V gene encodes CDR1 MGHDK and CDR2 SYGVNS. The CDR3 DNA reads TGTGCCAGCAGCCCGACAGGGTCCTCCTACGAGCAGTACTTC. As protein: CASSPTGSSYEQYF.